This T cell receptor (beta chain) derives from a study of CD8+CD57+ T cells in acquired aplastic anemia. Study background: Healthy donor CD4+ samples were sequenced to a depth that averaged about 10.8 million reads.

This clonotype was seen a single time. V shed 3 bases and J shed 3 bases, with 4 bases lying between them. In germline, CDR1 is KGHDR, CDR2 SFDVKD. CDR3 length: 12 residues. TCR beta VDJ and CDR3 profiles were obtained from a genomic DNA template. TCRdb reprocessed the reads with MiXCR, giving one entry per CDR3 protein. The repertoire holds a few hundred thousand distinct CDR3 sequences, with 30% to 40% as singletons. The source material was sorted CD4+, CD8+, or CD8+CD57+ T cells (not recorded which) from PBMCs. The J gene is TRBJ1-1, the V gene TRBV24-1, with D unclear. The receptor was isolated from a human donor in good health, serving as a control. This chain's CDR3 is CATSDPDTEAFF. CDR3 DNA: TGTGCCACCAGTGATCCGGACACTGAAGCTTTCTTT.